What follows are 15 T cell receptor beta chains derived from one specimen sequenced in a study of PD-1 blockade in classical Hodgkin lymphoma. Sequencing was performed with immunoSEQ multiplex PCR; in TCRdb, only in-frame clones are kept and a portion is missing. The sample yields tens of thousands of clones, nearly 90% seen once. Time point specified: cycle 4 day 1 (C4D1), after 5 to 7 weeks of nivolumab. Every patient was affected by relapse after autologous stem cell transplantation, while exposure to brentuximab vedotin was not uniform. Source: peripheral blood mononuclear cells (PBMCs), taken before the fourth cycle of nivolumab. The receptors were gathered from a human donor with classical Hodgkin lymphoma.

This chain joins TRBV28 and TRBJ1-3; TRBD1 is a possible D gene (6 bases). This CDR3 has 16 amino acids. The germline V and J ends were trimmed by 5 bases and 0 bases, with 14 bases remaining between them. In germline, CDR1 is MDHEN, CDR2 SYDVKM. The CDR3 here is CASSAPGAYSGNTIYF. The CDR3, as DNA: TGTGCCAGCAGTGCGCCAGGGGCTTACTCTGGAAACACCATATATTTT.

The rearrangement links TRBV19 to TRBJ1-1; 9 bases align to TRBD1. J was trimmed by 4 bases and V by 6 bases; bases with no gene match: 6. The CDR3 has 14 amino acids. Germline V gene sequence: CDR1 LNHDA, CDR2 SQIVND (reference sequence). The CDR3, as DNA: TGTGCCAGTAGGCCGGGACAGGGAATCACTGAAGCTTTCTTT. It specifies CASRPGQGITEAFF. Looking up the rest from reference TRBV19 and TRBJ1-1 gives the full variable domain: DGGITQSPKYLFRKEGQNVTLSCEQNLNHDAMYWYRQDPGQGLRLIYYSQIVNDFQKGDIAEGYSVSREKKESFPLTVTSAQKNPTAFYLCASRPGQGITEAFFGQGTRLTVV.

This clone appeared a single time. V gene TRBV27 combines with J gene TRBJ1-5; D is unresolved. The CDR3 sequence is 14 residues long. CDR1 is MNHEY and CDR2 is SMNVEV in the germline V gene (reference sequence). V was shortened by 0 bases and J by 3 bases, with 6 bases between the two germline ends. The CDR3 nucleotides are TGTGCCAGCAGTTTATCAGGGATCAATCAGCCCCAGCATTTT. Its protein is CASSLSGINQPQHF.

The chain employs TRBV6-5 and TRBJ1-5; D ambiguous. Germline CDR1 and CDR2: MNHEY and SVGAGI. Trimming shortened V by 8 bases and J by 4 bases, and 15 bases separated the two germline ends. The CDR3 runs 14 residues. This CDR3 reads CASREGGSNQPQHF. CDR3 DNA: TGTGCCAGCCGGGAGGGAGGCAGTAATCAGCCCCAGCATTTT.

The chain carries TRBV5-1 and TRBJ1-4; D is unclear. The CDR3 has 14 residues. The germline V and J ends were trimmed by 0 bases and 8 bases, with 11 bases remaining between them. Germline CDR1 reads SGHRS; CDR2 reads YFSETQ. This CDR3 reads CASSLGHSSEKLFF. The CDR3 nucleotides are TGCGCCAGCAGCTTGGGACACTCTTCCGAAAAACTGTTTTTT.

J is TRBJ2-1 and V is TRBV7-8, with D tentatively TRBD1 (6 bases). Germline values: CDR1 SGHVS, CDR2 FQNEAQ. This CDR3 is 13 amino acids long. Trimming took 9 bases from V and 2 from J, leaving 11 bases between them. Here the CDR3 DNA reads TGTGCCAGTCGACAGGCCCCCTACAATGAGCAGTTCTTC. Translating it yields CASRQAPYNEQFF.

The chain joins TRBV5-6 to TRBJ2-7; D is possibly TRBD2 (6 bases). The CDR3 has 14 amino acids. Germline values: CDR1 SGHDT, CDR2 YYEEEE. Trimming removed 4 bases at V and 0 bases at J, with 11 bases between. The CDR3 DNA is TGTGCCAGCAGCCCCGGAGGGAACTCCTACGAGCAGTACTTC. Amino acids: CASSPGGNSYEQYF.

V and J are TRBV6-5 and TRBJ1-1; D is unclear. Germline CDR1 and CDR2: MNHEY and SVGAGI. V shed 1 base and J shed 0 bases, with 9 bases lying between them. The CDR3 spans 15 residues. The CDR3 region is CASSYWGDMNTEAFF. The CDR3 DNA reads TGTGCCAGCAGTTACTGGGGAGACATGAACACTGAAGCTTTCTTT.

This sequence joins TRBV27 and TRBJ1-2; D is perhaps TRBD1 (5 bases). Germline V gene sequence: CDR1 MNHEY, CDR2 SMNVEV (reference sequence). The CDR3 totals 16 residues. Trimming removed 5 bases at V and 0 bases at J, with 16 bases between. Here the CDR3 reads CASSPLGDSSNYGYTF. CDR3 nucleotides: TGTGCCAGCAGTCCCCTGGGGGATTCTTCTAACTATGGCTACACCTTC.

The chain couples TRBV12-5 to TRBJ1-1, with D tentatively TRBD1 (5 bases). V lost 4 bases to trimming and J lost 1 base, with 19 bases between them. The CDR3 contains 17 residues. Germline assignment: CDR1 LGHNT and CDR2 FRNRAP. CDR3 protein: CASGWGRMRTGNTEAFF. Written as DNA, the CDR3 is TGTGCTAGTGGTTGGGGCAGAATGAGGACGGGGAACACTGAAGCTTTCTTT. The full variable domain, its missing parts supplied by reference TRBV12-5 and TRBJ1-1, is DARVTQTPRHKVTEMGQEVTMRCQPILGHNTVFWYRQTMMQGLELLAYFRNRAPLDDSGMPKDRFSAEMPDATLATLKIQPSEPRDSAVYFCASGWGRMRTGNTEAFFGQGTRLTVV.

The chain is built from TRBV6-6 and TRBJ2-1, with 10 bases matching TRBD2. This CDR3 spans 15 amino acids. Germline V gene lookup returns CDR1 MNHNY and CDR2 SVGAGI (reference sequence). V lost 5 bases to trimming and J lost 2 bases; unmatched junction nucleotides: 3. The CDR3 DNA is TGTGCCAGCAGTCCTAGCGGGGGAACCTACAATGAGCAGTTCTTC. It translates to CASSPSGGTYNEQFF.

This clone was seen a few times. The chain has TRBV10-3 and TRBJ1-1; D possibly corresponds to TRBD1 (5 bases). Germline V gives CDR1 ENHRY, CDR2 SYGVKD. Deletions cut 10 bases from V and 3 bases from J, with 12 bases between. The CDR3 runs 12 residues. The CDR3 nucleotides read TGTGCCACGTGGGGCGTGGACACTGAAGCTTTCTTT. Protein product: CATWGVDTEAFF.

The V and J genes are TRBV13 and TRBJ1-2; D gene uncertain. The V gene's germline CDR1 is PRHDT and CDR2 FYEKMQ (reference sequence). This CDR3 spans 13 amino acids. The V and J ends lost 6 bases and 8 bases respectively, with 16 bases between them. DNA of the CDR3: TGTGCCAGCAGTTACCAACCTATGGAAGGCTACACCTTC. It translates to CASSYQPMEGYTF.

CDR3 amino acids: CASSQDAWNTEAFF. The CDR3 nucleotides are TGTGCCAGTAGTCAAGACGCCTGGAACACTGAAGCTTTCTTT. The V gene is TRBV19, the J gene TRBJ1-1; D gene ambiguous. Trimming shortened V by 5 bases and J by 1 base, and 11 bases separated the two germline ends. CDR1 and CDR2 (germline): LNHDA, SQIVND (reference sequence). CDR3 length: 14 amino acids.

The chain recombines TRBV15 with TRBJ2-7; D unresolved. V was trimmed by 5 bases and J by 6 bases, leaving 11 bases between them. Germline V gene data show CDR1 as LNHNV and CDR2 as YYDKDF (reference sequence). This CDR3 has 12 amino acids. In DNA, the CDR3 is TGTGCCACCAGCCCCCTCTGGGGCGAGCAGTACTTC. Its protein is CATSPLWGEQYF.